This entry concerns a single T cell receptor beta chain. The antigen remains unidentified. The repertoire was sequenced with immunoSEQ multiplex PCR; TCRdb's copy has only in-frame clones and lacks some. This table holds about 240,000 clones, about 87% found once. Looked up from germline, CDR1 is SNHLY and CDR2 is FYNNEI. The ends lost 6 bases at V and 0 bases at J; junction bases unmatched: 14. This CDR3 has 18 amino acids. This record comes from a study of cytomegalovirus exposure and HLA in healthy donors. Study background: The approximately 110 validation repertoires, a later analysis reported, used the same platform as the 550 to 700 repertoires from the first cohort.

Study-wide results and limits: Many donors shared some public TCRs, even though most TCR sequences were rare. TCR beta chains numbering 150 to 200 were designated cytomegalovirus-associated. Using the classifier, cytomegalovirus status was reportedly diagnosed with high specificity and sensitivity.

Source material: PBMCs. The clonotype originates from a young man in good health and CMV-seronegative. The chain combines TRBV2 with TRBJ2-1; 7 bases match TRBD2. The CDR3 protein is CASRGGASGLSSYNEQFF. The CDR3 region has the DNA TGTGCCAGCAGAGGAGGGGCTAGCGGACTAAGCTCCTACAATGAGCAGTTCTTC.